Shown below are 17 T cell receptor beta chains from a single sample sequenced in a study of blood T cell repertoires in COVID-19. Some clones are missing from TCRdb's copy, which holds only in-frame ones; the method was immunoSEQ multiplex PCR. Of tens of thousands of clones in the sample, about 87% were seen once. Specimen: peripheral blood. These receptors were obtained from a human donor with acute or convalescent COVID-19. The donor label of this sample is uncertain.

This clone has a handful of counts. The genes are TRBV27 and TRBJ1-1; D is possibly TRBD1 (5 bases). Trimming removed 8 bases from V and 1 base from J, with 14 bases in between. The CDR3 has 14 residues. Germline CDR1 and CDR2: MNHEY and SMNVEV (reference sequence). DNA for the CDR3: TGTGCCAGCTGCCCTTGGCAGGGGAACACTGAAGCTTTCTTT. This sequence encodes CASCPWQGNTEAFF.

The chain is built from TRBV9 and TRBJ2-1; D is possibly TRBD1 (5 bases). Trimming shortened V by 0 bases and J by 9 bases, and 22 bases separated the two germline ends. The CDR3 is made up of 17 amino acids. Germline V lookup: CDR1 SGDLS, CDR2 YYNGEE. CDR3 DNA sequence: TGTGCCAGCAGCGTAGACCGAGGTGGGGCCAAAGGTGGTGAGCAGTTCTTC. Translating gives CASSVDRGGAKGGEQFF.

This chain connects TRBV27 to TRBJ1-6; D is perhaps TRBD1 (6 bases). Germline-derived CDR1 and CDR2 are MNHEY and SMNVEV (reference sequence). V lost 6 bases to trimming and J lost 1 base, with 16 bases between them. The CDR3 has 17 residues. The chain's CDR3 is CASSKTGHGSYNSPLHF. The CDR3, as DNA: TGTGCCAGCAGCAAGACAGGCCATGGGTCCTATAATTCACCCCTCCACTTT.

V and J are TRBV2 and TRBJ1-5; maybe TRBD1 (5 bases). The V gene's germline CDR1 is SNHLY and CDR2 FYNNEI. The CDR3 length is 13 residues. V lost 1 base, J lost 5 bases, and 6 bases lay in between. The CDR3: CASSEGRDQPQHF. The CDR3 region has the DNA TGTGCCAGCAGTGAAGGCAGGGATCAGCCCCAGCATTTT.

Here the CDR3 reads CASSQAGSGVTQYF. The CDR3 DNA is TGTGCCAGCAGCCAGGCAGGGTCTGGGGTGACCCAGTACTTC. The chain employs TRBV3-1 (or the pseudogene TRBV3-2) and TRBJ2-5, with D maybe TRBD1 (5 bases). CDR1 and CDR2 from the germline V gene are LGHDT and YNNKEL (reference sequence). V was shortened by 3 bases and J by 7 bases, with 15 bases between the two germline ends. The length of the CDR3 is 14 residues.

The V call is TRBV5-1, the J call TRBJ2-3; TRBD1 matches at 8 bases. The CDR3 has 14 residues. V shed 2 bases, J shed 13 bases, and the junction held 12 bases outside the gene matches. Germline V gene sequence: CDR1 SGHRS, CDR2 YFSETQ. The CDR3: CASSFSTGTGPKYF. The CDR3, as DNA: TGCGCCAGCAGCTTCTCTACCGGGACAGGACCGAAGTATTTT.

The genes are TRBV9 and TRBJ1-1; D is unclear. Germline CDR1 and CDR2: SGDLS and YYNGEE. The V and J ends lost 1 base and 1 base respectively, with 5 bases between them. The CDR3 is 13 amino acids. The CDR3 DNA sequence: TGTGCCAGCAGCGTACGGGGGAACACTGAAGCTTTCTTT. It codes for CASSVRGNTEAFF. Drawing the rest from reference TRBV9 and TRBJ1-1, the complete variable domain is DSGVTQTPKHLITATGQRVTLRCSPRSGDLSVYWYQQSLDQGLQFLIQYYNGEERAKGNILERFSAQQFPDLHSELNLSSLELGDSALYFCASSVRGNTEAFFGQGTRLTVV.

DNA for the CDR3: TGTGCCAGCAGCGCCACAGGGGACAACTACAATGAGCAGTTCTTC. Protein: CASSATGDNYNEQFF. The chain combines TRBV5-4 with TRBJ2-1; TRBD1 agrees at 7 bases. After removal of 4 bases from V and 3 bases from J, the junction contained 7 bases not matched to a gene. CDR1 and CDR2 from the germline V gene are SGHNT and YYREEE (reference sequence). This CDR3 comprises 15 residues.

This chain uses TRBV21-1 with TRBJ2-7; the table assigns TRBD1, which was not confirmed against the DNA. TRBV21-1 is noted as a pseudogene. This CDR3 is built from 15 residues. The CDR3: CASSKGKRGSYEQYF. In nucleotides, the CDR3 is TGTGCCAGCAGCAAGGGAAAAAGGGGTTCATACGAGCAGTACTTC.

This clone was seen only a few times. The chain carries TRBV5-1 and TRBJ1-6; 7 bases agree with TRBD1. Germline assignment: CDR1 SGHRS and CDR2 YFSETQ. Trimming at V came to 4 bases and at J to 4 bases, leaving 5 bases not matched to a gene. This CDR3 has 15 residues. The CDR3 region is CASSTSGQYNSPLHF. Written as DNA, the CDR3 is TGCGCCAGCAGCACGTCGGGACAGTATAATTCACCCCTCCACTTT.

The chain links TRBV5-1 to TRBJ2-7, with no clear D. The CDR3 is 12 residues long. V was shortened by 0 bases and J by 2 bases, with 3 bases between the two germline ends. Germline loops: CDR1 SGHRS, CDR2 YFSETQ. As DNA, the CDR3 is TGCGCCAGCAGCTTGGAGCCCTACGAGCAGTACTTC. This encodes CASSLEPYEQYF. Looking up the rest from reference TRBV5-1 and TRBJ2-7 gives the full variable domain: KAGVTQTPRYLIKTRGQQVTLSCSPISGHRSVSWYQQTPGQGLQFLFEYFSETQRNKGNFPGRFSGRQFSNSRSEMNVSTLELGDSALYLCASSLEPYEQYFGPGTRLTVT.

This clone was counted only a few times. This chain uses TRBV7-9 with TRBJ1-1, with 8 bases that match TRBD1. Germline V gene data show CDR1 as SEHNR and CDR2 as FQNEAQ (reference sequence). CDR3 size: 17 residues. Trimming took 4 bases from V and 2 from J; bases not matched to a gene: 12. CDR3 loop: CASSSRGTGGSNTEAFF. For the CDR3, the DNA is TGTGCCAGCAGCTCGCGGGGCACAGGGGGTAGTAACACTGAAGCTTTCTTT.

The rearrangement joins TRBV10-3 to TRBJ2-2; the match to TRBD1 covers 9 bases. The CDR3 spans 17 residues. Per the germline V gene, CDR1 is ENHRY and CDR2 is SYGVKD. V gave up 0 bases and J gave up 1 base; unmatched junction bases: 3. CDR3 in DNA: TGTGCCATCAGTGAGTCCCAGGGACAGGGGAACACCGGGGAGCTGTTTTTT. Its protein is CAISESQGQGNTGELFF.

Concerning this clone: Within the sample, other DNA sequences also encode this same CDR3. This chain links TRBV30 with TRBJ1-5; D may be TRBD1 (6 bases). Germline CDR1 reads GTSNPN; CDR2 reads SVGIG (reference sequence). The CDR3 is made up of 13 amino acids. Between the trimmed V and J ends, which lost 0 bases and 4 bases, there was a span of 7 bases. Here the CDR3 reads CAWSVRGNQPQHF. The CDR3 coding sequence is TGTGCCTGGAGTGTAAGGGGGAATCAGCCCCAGCATTTT.

V and J are TRBV5-1 and TRBJ2-1; TRBD2 matches 8 bases. Germline CDR1 reads SGHRS; CDR2 reads YFSETQ. Trimming cost V 0 bases and J 10 bases; bases outside gene matches: 9. CDR3 size: 15 residues. DNA for the CDR3: TGCGCCAGCAGCTTGGCGGTTGGCGGGGGGAGCGAGCAGTTCTTC. Protein product: CASSLAVGGGSEQFF.

The V call is TRBV5-6, the J call TRBJ1-6; D gene unclear. The germline V gene encodes CDR1 SGHDT and CDR2 YYEEEE. The germline V and J ends were trimmed by 4 bases and 0 bases, with 14 bases remaining between them. The CDR3 contains 17 residues. CDR3 protein: CASSEPGESSYNSPLHF. CDR3 in DNA: TGTGCCAGCAGCGAACCGGGAGAGAGCTCCTATAATTCACCCCTCCACTTT.

The gene calls are TRBV29-1 and TRBJ2-3, with 7 nucleotides matching TRBD2. Germline trimming cut 3 bases from V and 5 bases from J; bases unmatched to any gene: 8. The germline CDR1 and CDR2 sequences are SQVTM and ANQGSEA. The CDR3 spans 14 residues. The CDR3 loop reads CSVDLSSGGDTQYF. The DNA of the CDR3 is TGCAGCGTTGATCTCTCTAGCGGTGGAGATACGCAGTATTTT.